The clone carrying this T cell receptor beta chain has a single count. This CDR3 comprises 17 residues. CDR1 and CDR2 (germline): GTSNPN, SVGIG (reference sequence). J was trimmed by 4 bases and V by 2 bases; bases with no gene match: 8. The data derive from a study of blood T cell repertoires in COVID-19. Here immunoSEQ multiplex PCR was the method, and the copy in TCRdb shows in-frame clones only, minus some. In the table there are roughly 400,000 clones, about 90% of which are singletons. The specimen was PBMCs or T cells enriched from blood (not recorded which). This chain uses TRBV30 with TRBJ2-1; 13 bases agree with TRBD2. The source of this sequence is a woman aged 25 to 39 who had recovered from COVID-19. The CDR3 DNA follows: TGTGCCTGGAGTACTTCCTGGACTAGCGGGAGTTACAATGAGCAGTTCTTC. Translation gives CAWSTSWTSGSYNEQFF.